One sample yielded the 29 T cell receptor beta chains listed below, sequenced in a study of early T cells in non-severe SARS-CoV-2 infection. TCRdb independently ran MiXCR on the 5' RACE reads; one entry per CDR3 protein. The sample yields 65,000 to 80,000 distinct CDR3 sequences, around 13% seen once. Sample: whole blood. All receptors come from an adult who was a healthcare worker with PCR-confirmed SARS-CoV-2 infection or an uninfected control (not recorded which).

This clonotype was counted between two and nine times. This sequence joins TRBV13 and TRBJ2-7; 12 bases match TRBD2. V trimming: 4 bases; J trimming: 6 bases; junction bases outside the gene matches: 4. From germline, CDR1 is PRHDT and CDR2 FYEKMQ (reference sequence). CDR3 length: 14 residues. CDR3 loop: CASSYRLAGAEQYF. The CDR3, as DNA: TGTGCCAGCAGCTACAGACTAGCGGGAGCCGAGCAGTACTTC.

The J gene is TRBJ1-1, the V gene TRBV28, with a tentative D call TRBD1 (6 bases). The V and J ends lost 3 bases and 5 bases respectively, with 7 bases between them. The V gene's germline CDR1 is MDHEN and CDR2 SYDVKM. The CDR3 runs 12 residues. The CDR3 nucleotides are TGTGCCAGCAGTTTCAGGGGTACTGAAGCTTTCTTT. This encodes CASSFRGTEAFF. Together with reference TRBV28 and TRBJ1-1, the CDR3 gives the full variable domain: DVKVTQSSRYLVKRTGEKVFLECVQDMDHENMFWYRQDPGLGLRLIYFSYDVKMKEKGDIPEGYSVSREKKERFSLILESASTNQTSMYLCASSFRGTEAFFGQGTRLTVV.

This clonotype came up many times. The gene calls are TRBV25-1 and TRBJ2-5; D remains ambiguous. The CDR3 covers 15 residues. V lost 1 base, J lost 0 bases, and 9 bases lay in between. CDR1 is MGHDK, CDR2 SYGVNS, per germline. The CDR3 DNA follows: TGTGCCAGCAGTGAATGGCAGAGTTACCAAGAGACCCAGTACTTC. Protein: CASSEWQSYQETQYF.

V usage is TRBV24-1 and J usage is TRBJ2-1; D not certain. Germline V lookup: CDR1 KGHDR, CDR2 SFDVKD. V lost 3 bases and J 0 bases, leaving 17 bases between the germline ends. This CDR3 region has 18 residues. CDR3 amino acids: CATSDPVSTEYSYNEQFF. In nucleotides, the CDR3 is TGTGCCACCAGTGATCCCGTTAGTACAGAGTACTCCTACAATGAGCAGTTCTTC.

There are a few counts of this clonotype. The chain recombines TRBV20-1 with TRBJ2-3; 8 bases map to TRBD2. The CDR3 has 14 residues. Germline lookup yields CDR1 DFQATT and CDR2 SNEGSKA (reference sequence). With 5 bases clipped from V and 3 bases from J, the junction kept 7 bases outside the gene matches. This CDR3 is CSAGQRERTDTQYF. In nucleotides, the CDR3 is TGCAGTGCTGGCCAGCGGGAGCGGACAGATACGCAGTATTTT.

The rearrangement uses TRBV5-1 and TRBJ1-1; 8 positions agree with TRBD1. The CDR3 runs 14 residues. The V and J ends lost 2 bases and 7 bases, in that order; junction bases with no gene match: 7. CDR1 is SGHRS, CDR2 YFSETQ, per germline. In nucleotides, the CDR3 is TGCGCCAGCAGCTTTACGACAGGGGTAAATGAAGCTTTCTTT. Its translation: CASSFTTGVNEAFF.

This clonotype was counted many times. J is TRBJ1-2 and V is TRBV14, with D tentatively TRBD1 (5 bases). This CDR3 comprises 14 residues. Germline V gene data show CDR1 as SGHDN and CDR2 as FVKESK. With 3 bases removed from V and 4 bases from J, the gap between germline ends came to 12 bases. The CDR3 bases are TGTGCCAGCAGCCAGTACCGGGACCGCTATGGCTACACCTTC. This encodes CASSQYRDRYGYTF. Based on the CDR3 plus reference TRBV14 and TRBJ1-2, the full variable domain is EAGVTQFPSHSVIEKGQTVTLRCDPISGHDNLYWYRRVMGKEIKFLLHFVKESKQDESGMPNNRFLAERTGGTYSTLKVQPAELEDSGVYFCASSQYRDRYGYTFGSGTRLTVV.

This sequence joins TRBV23-1 and TRBJ2-3; D is possibly TRBD2 (5 bases). TRBV23-1 falls under the ORF class, with uncertain function. The V gene lost 9 bases and the J gene lost 0 bases, with 25 bases spanning the gap. The CDR3 has 18 amino acids. This chain's CDR3 is CARIGGGGTQTSTDTQYF. As DNA, the CDR3 is TGCGCCAGAATTGGAGGAGGCGGAACCCAGACTAGCACAGATACGCAGTATTTT.

This clonotype has only a few counts. This chain joins TRBV7-2 and TRBJ2-7; no clear D gene. The CDR3 runs 14 residues. CDR1 is SGHTA and CDR2 is FQGNSA in the germline V gene. V was trimmed by 4 bases and J by 5 bases, leaving 15 bases between them. The CDR3 protein is CASSSGPPPDEQYF. The CDR3 region has the DNA TGTGCCAGCAGCTCAGGACCACCACCTGACGAGCAGTACTTC. Drawing the rest from reference TRBV7-2 and TRBJ2-7, the complete variable domain is GAGVSQSPSNKVTEKGKDVELRCDPISGHTALYWYRQSLGQGLEFLIYFQGNSAPDKSGLPSDRFSAERTGGSVSTLTIQRTQQEDSAVYLCASSSGPPPDEQYFGPGTRLTVT.

This clonotype was counted ten times or more. V is TRBV25-1 and J is TRBJ2-1; 7 bases map to TRBD2. V lost 5 bases, J lost 12 bases, and 7 bases stayed unmatched. The V gene's germline CDR1 is MGHDK and CDR2 SYGVNS. This CDR3 is 12 amino acids long. The CDR3 DNA follows: TGTGCCAGCAGTAAAGGGACGGGAGGGCAGTTCTTC. Its protein product is CASSKGTGGQFF.

J is TRBJ2-7 and V is TRBV11-2; 10 bases agree with TRBD1. Germline V gives CDR1 SGHAT, CDR2 FQNNGV. CDR3 length: 14 residues. Trimming removed 3 bases from V and 4 bases from J; junction bases left unmatched: 3. CDR3 DNA: TGTGCCAGCAGCTTCGGACAGGGGGAATACGAGCAGTACTTC. Protein: CASSFGQGEYEQYF.

Ten or more counts support this clonotype. The CDR3 protein is CAWSEEPPNYEQYF. The CDR3 nucleotides read TGTGCCTGGAGTGAGGAGCCCCCGAACTACGAGCAGTACTTC. The genes are TRBV30 and TRBJ2-7; D not resolved. Trimming took off 1 base at V and 3 bases at J, with 13 bases between the two ends. CDR3 length equals 14 residues. Germline loops: CDR1 GTSNPN, CDR2 SVGIG (reference sequence).

The sample holds many counts of this clonotype. The rearrangement joins TRBV2 to TRBJ2-2; D is ambiguous. The CDR3 runs to 14 residues. The germline V and J ends were trimmed by 8 bases and 0 bases, with 10 bases remaining between them. CDR1 SNHLY and CDR2 FYNNEI come from the germline V gene. CDR3 coding DNA: TGTGCCAGCCGAAGAGGTTCGAACACCGGGGAGCTGTTTTTT. Protein sequence: CASRRGSNTGELFF.

This clonotype was counted many times. This chain joins TRBV4-2 and TRBJ2-5; the match to TRBD2 covers 7 bases. Germline V lookup: CDR1 LGHNA, CDR2 YNFKEQ. The CDR3 extends over 15 amino acids. The ends lost 1 base at V and 3 bases at J; junction bases unmatched: 5. The DNA for the CDR3 is TGTGCCAGCAGCCAAGGGGGGAGGGAAAAAGAGACCCAGTACTTC. As protein: CASSQGGREKETQYF.

Many counts were recorded for this clonotype. J is TRBJ1-5 and V is TRBV12-3 or TRBV12-4, with D unclear. V lost 6 bases and J 4 bases, leaving 7 bases between the germline ends. This CDR3 is 12 amino acids long. CDR3 loop: CASSFLNQPQHF. Written as DNA, the CDR3 is TGTGCCAGCAGCTTCCTTAATCAGCCCCAGCATTTT.

The rearrangement joins TRBV6-1 to TRBJ1-5; D not resolved. Trimming stripped 3 bases from V and 0 bases from J, with 9 bases between. CDR1 and CDR2 from the germline V gene are MNHNS and SASEGT. The CDR3 has 15 residues. DNA of the CDR3: TGTGCCAGCAGTGAGGACCCCTATAGCAATCAGCCCCAGCATTTT. This codes for CASSEDPYSNQPQHF.

V is TRBV5-6 and J is TRBJ2-2; 7 nucleotides agree with TRBD2. Unmatched junction bases numbered 7, after V lost 9 bases and J lost 2 bases. This CDR3 is 14 amino acids long. Germline values: CDR1 SGHDT, CDR2 YYEEEE. The CDR3 DNA is TGTGCCACAACGAGGGGACTAAACACCGGGGAGCTGTTTTTT. This codes for CATTRGLNTGELFF. The variable domain in full, completed from reference TRBV5-6 and TRBJ2-2, reads DAGVTQSPTHLIKTRGQQVTLRCSPKSGHDTVSWYQQALGQGPQFIFQYYEEEERQRGNFPDRFSGHQFPNYSSELNVNALLLGDSALYLCATTRGLNTGELFFGEGSRLTVL.

Many counts were recorded for this clonotype. V usage is TRBV27 and J usage is TRBJ2-2; perhaps TRBD2 as D (5 bases). CDR3 length: 12 amino acids. Germline V gene data show CDR1 as MNHEY and CDR2 as SMNVEV (reference sequence). The V end lost 5 bases, the J end lost 10 bases, and 11 bases lay between the germline ends. CDR3 in amino acids: CASSQEAKELFF. The CDR3 nucleotides read TGTGCCAGCAGTCAGGAGGCTAAGGAGCTGTTTTTT.

This clonotype has at least ten counts. The J gene is TRBJ1-6, the V gene TRBV12-3 or TRBV12-4, with no clear D. This CDR3 region has 14 residues. With 3 bases removed from V and 7 bases from J, the gap between germline ends came to 10 bases. This CDR3 reads CASSFGLLNSPLHF. The CDR3 nucleotides are TGTGCCAGCAGTTTTGGGCTGCTCAATTCACCCCTCCACTTT.

This chain connects TRBV7-9 to TRBJ2-3; the match to TRBD1 covers 8 bases. In germline, CDR1 is SEHNR, CDR2 FQNEAQ (reference sequence). Trimming cost V 3 bases and J 1 base; bases outside gene matches: 9. This CDR3 contains 17 residues. CDR3 in DNA: TGTGCCAGCAGCTTTGCCTCCGTGGACAGGGGCACAGATACGCAGTATTTT. The encoded protein is CASSFASVDRGTDTQYF.

Comments on this clonotype: One junction end disagrees with the germline gene, perhaps due to a read error. V and J are TRBV5-1 and TRBJ2-2, with 8 bases identical to TRBD2. This CDR3 comprises 15 residues. CDR1 is SGHRS and CDR2 is YFSETQ in the germline V gene. CDR3 in amino acids: CASSLGLANTGELFF. CDR3 sequence (DNA): TGCGCCAGCAGCTTGGGACTAGCGAATACCGGGGAGCTGTTTTTT.

The chain recombines TRBV6-4 with TRBJ2-3, with TRBD2 matching over 7 bases. CDR3 size: 15 residues. Germline-derived CDR1 and CDR2 are MRHNA and SNTAGT. Trimming at V came to 2 bases and at J to 1 base, leaving 3 bases not matched to a gene. The chain's CDR3 is CASSDTAGGTDTQYF. CDR3 sequence (DNA): TGTGCCAGCAGTGACACCGCGGGGGGCACAGATACGCAGTATTTT.

The chain combines TRBV10-3 with TRBJ2-7; D is unclear. The CDR3 is 11 residues long. The V end was cut by 2 bases, the J end by 5 bases, with 4 bases between. Germline V CDR1 and CDR2: ENHRY, SYGVKD. Here the CDR3 DNA reads TGTGCCATCAGTGAGAAGGACGAGCAGTACTTC. Translation gives CAISEKDEQYF.

This clonotype was detected a few times. The chain is built from TRBV6-6 and TRBJ2-7; perhaps TRBD1 as D (5 bases). Germline V gene lookup returns CDR1 MNHNY and CDR2 SVGAGI (reference sequence). This CDR3 contains 11 residues. The ends were cut back, 5 bases at V and 5 bases at J, with 7 bases in the middle. The CDR3 sequence is CASSPRDEQYF. CDR3 coding DNA: TGTGCCAGCAGTCCCAGGGACGAGCAGTACTTC.

The gene calls are TRBV7-9 and TRBJ2-3; the match to TRBD1 covers 9 bases. J was trimmed by 6 bases and V by 5 bases; bases with no gene match: 12. The CDR3 consists of 16 residues. Germline V gene data show CDR1 as SEHNR and CDR2 as FQNEAQ (reference sequence). The CDR3 coding sequence is TGTGCCAGCAGCGGGCGGGACAGGGCTTTAATGGATACGCAGTATTTT. Its protein product is CASSGRDRALMDTQYF.

The rearrangement links TRBV6-2 or TRBV6-3 to TRBJ2-7; TRBD2 aligns across 14 bases. In germline, CDR1 is MNHEY, CDR2 SVGEGT. Trimming at V came to 0 bases and at J to 5 bases, leaving 0 bases not matched to a gene. This CDR3 has 15 amino acids. In nucleotides, the CDR3 is TGTGCCAGCAGTTACTCGACTAGCGGGAGGGACGAGCAGTACTTC. Residues: CASSYSTSGRDEQYF.

This clonotype showed up many times. This rearrangement joins TRBV27 to TRBJ2-7, with D possibly matching TRBD1 (5 bases). Trimming removed 6 bases at V and 5 bases at J, with 17 bases between. CDR1 is MNHEY and CDR2 is SMNVEV in the germline V gene (reference sequence). There are 14 residues in the CDR3. For the CDR3, the DNA is TGTGCCAGCAGCCCCATAGCAGGGATCCACGAGCAGTACTTC. It specifies CASSPIAGIHEQYF.

This clonotype was observed a few times. V and J are TRBV5-1 and TRBJ1-1; TRBD1 is a possible D gene (6 bases). Germline CDR1 is SGHRS and CDR2 is YFSETQ. Trimming removed 4 bases at V and 6 bases at J, with 19 bases between. The CDR3 sequence is 15 residues long. In nucleotides, the CDR3 is TGCGCCAGCAGCCTGGACTGGGGGCGAAATTCTGAAGCTTTCTTT. This codes for CASSLDWGRNSEAFF.

The V call is TRBV29-1, the J call TRBJ1-1; 9 bases are shared with TRBD1. V shed 7 bases and J 5 bases; nucleotides not matched to a gene: 11. The CDR3 consists of 14 residues. CDR1 SQVTM and CDR2 ANQGSEA come from the germline V gene. CDR3 loop: CSARGTGRNTEAFF. CDR3 in DNA: TGCAGCGCCCGCGGGACAGGGCGGAATACTGAAGCTTTCTTT. Variable domain in full (rest from reference TRBV29-1 and TRBJ1-1): SAVISQKPSRDICQRGTSLTIQCQVDSQVTMMFWYRQQPGQSLTLIATANQGSEATYESGFVIDKFPISRPNLTFSTLTVSNMSPEDSSIYLCSARGTGRNTEAFFGQGTRLTVV.